Reported below is one TCR beta chain. The antigen is not known. Germline lookup yields CDR1 SQVTM and CDR2 ANQGSEA. The V gene lost 4 bases and the J gene lost 0 bases, with 7 bases spanning the gap. The CDR3 is 13 residues long. It was with 60 Vbeta and 13 Jbeta primers that the PCR ran. Repertoires were generated with immunoSEQ multiplex PCR, while TCRdb's copy carries only in-frame clones and drops some. The sample has about 130,000 clones, 80% seen once. The data derive from a study of cytomegalovirus exposure and HLA in healthy donors. The wider study: As released early, the data held about 85 million unique TCRs from HLA-typed donors.

Study-level points and caveats: V- and J-gene trimming in TCR beta was tied to a missense DCLRE1C variant by an analysis performed later. Analysis was performed later, and it showed HLA-associated TCR beta chains to be more clonally expanded than equally common others.

The specimen sequenced was PBMCs. The V call is TRBV29-1, the J call TRBJ2-1; D gene ambiguous. This receptor was taken from a woman in her thirties or forties in good health and CMV-seronegative. Here the CDR3 reads CSVVMSSYNEQFF. DNA for the CDR3: TGCAGCGTTGTGATGAGCTCCTACAATGAGCAGTTCTTC.